Following are 8 T cell receptor beta chains from one sample sequenced in a study of vaccination effects on CD4 cells after COVID-19. These receptors have no identified antigens. Antigen-specific CD4+ T cells were expanded (with viral peptide pools) by the ViraFEST assay ahead of sequencing. After about 10 days in culture, the CD4+ T cells were isolated. Vaccination of participants consisted of two doses of either the BNT162b2 or mRNA-1273 vaccine. Using immunoSEQ multiplex PCR, the repertoire was profiled, and TCRdb retains in-frame clones only, with some absent. Among some 23,000 clones, approximately 76% were seen once, and the ten largest hold about 9.1%. The source was CD4+ T cells from PBMCs cultured with HCoV-229E spike peptides, collected after COVID-19 vaccination. Receptors originate from a human donor who received a COVID-19 vaccine.

This clone has more than one count but fewer than ten. The chain is built from TRBV5-1 and TRBJ1-4, with 8 positions matching TRBD1. The CDR3 is 15 amino acids. Germline V lookup: CDR1 SGHRS, CDR2 YFSETQ. V lost 4 bases, J lost 3 bases, and 5 bases stayed unmatched. For the CDR3, the DNA is TGCGCCAGCAGCGCAGACAGGGGCCCTAATGAAAAACTGTTTTTT. Residues: CASSADRGPNEKLFF.

The rearrangement uses TRBV29-1 and TRBJ2-3; tentatively, D is TRBD2 (5 bases). Trimming left V 1 base short and J 0 bases short, with 5 bases between. CDR3 size: 13 residues. Germline V gives CDR1 SQVTM, CDR2 ANQGSEA. The CDR3: CSVEAGSTDTQYF. The CDR3 DNA reads as TGCAGCGTTGAAGCGGGGAGCACAGATACGCAGTATTTT.

The rearrangement uses TRBV14 and TRBJ1-1; 7 positions agree with TRBD1. CDR3 length: 13 residues. Per the germline V gene, CDR1 is SGHDN and CDR2 is FVKESK. Unmatched junction bases numbered 4, after V lost 5 bases and J lost 4 bases. This CDR3 reads CASSSYRGTEAFF. Written as DNA, the CDR3 is TGTGCCAGCAGCAGCTACAGGGGCACTGAAGCTTTCTTT.

This rearrangement joins TRBV7-2 to TRBJ2-5, with 10 bases fitting TRBD2. The CDR3 has 16 residues. Germline CDR1 SGHTA, CDR2 FQGNSA. Germline trimming cut 5 bases from V and 4 bases from J; bases unmatched to any gene: 10. CDR3 region: CASSPVAGGGRETQYF. The CDR3 DNA reads as TGTGCCAGCAGCCCGGTAGCGGGAGGTGGGAGAGAGACCCAGTACTTC.

V is TRBV5-1 and J is TRBJ2-6; TRBD2 agrees at 7 bases. V was pared by 7 bases and J by 1 base, with 5 bases of the junction left unmatched. CDR1 is SGHRS, CDR2 YFSETQ, per germline. The CDR3 extends over 15 amino acids. This chain's CDR3 is CASSRGGSGANVLTF. The CDR3 coding sequence is TGCGCCAGCTCAAGGGGAGGGTCTGGGGCCAACGTCCTGACTTTC.

About this clone: Other nucleotide sequences from this sample produce the same CDR3. The rearrangement uses TRBV6-5 and TRBJ2-2; 9 nucleotides agree with TRBD1. This CDR3 region has 15 residues. J was trimmed by 3 bases and V by 7 bases; bases with no gene match: 6. Germline V gives CDR1 MNHEY, CDR2 SVGAGI. The CDR3 reads CASTDRDRDTGELFF. In nucleotides, the CDR3 is TGTGCCAGCACCGACCGGGACAGGGACACCGGGGAGCTGTTTTTT.

The gene calls are TRBV2 and TRBJ2-7; D unresolved. In germline, CDR1 is SNHLY, CDR2 FYNNEI. The germline V and J ends were trimmed by 1 base and 2 bases, with 6 bases remaining between them. CDR3 length: 13 amino acids. CDR3 protein: CASSEGFTYEQYF. The CDR3 DNA follows: TGTGCCAGCAGTGAAGGATTTACCTACGAGCAGTACTTC.

In DNA form, the CDR3 reads TGTGCCAGCAGTGACTCAATACTAGCATCGACAGATACGCAGTATTTT. Translation gives CASSDSILASTDTQYF. The rearrangement links TRBV6-4 to TRBJ2-3, with a weak D call TRBD2 (6 bases). CDR3 length: 16 amino acids. V lost 0 bases, J lost 3 bases, and 13 bases lay in between. Germline V CDR1 and CDR2: MRHNA, SNTAGT.